These 23 T cell receptor beta chains share one sample of origin, sequenced in a study of Graves' ophthalmopathy and Graves' hyperthyroidism. Investigators amplified TCR beta CDR3 regions from RNA transcripts. HTBI-primed RT-PCR formed the first round, and a multiplex PCR formed the second. TCRdb analysed the multiplex PCR reads with MiXCR anew, one entry per CDR3 protein. The repertoire holds some 1.1 million distinct CDR3 sequences, with approximately 35% as singletons. The sample comprised peripheral blood or thyroid tissue (not recorded which). The receptors originated from an adult man with Graves' hyperthyroidism.

The chain carries TRBV27 and TRBJ1-6; TRBD1 matches at 9 bases. Germline values: CDR1 MNHEY, CDR2 SMNVEV (reference sequence). This CDR3 region has 15 residues. Trimming cost V 8 bases and J 10 bases; bases outside gene matches: 12. The CDR3 bases are TGTGCCAGCCGGGGGACAGGGTACGGAGAATCACCCCTCCACTTT. Translated: CASRGTGYGESPLHF.

This clonotype was counted many times. The gene calls are TRBV29-1 and TRBJ1-1; weak D call: TRBD1 (5 bases). The ends were cut back, 1 base at V and 0 bases at J, with 9 bases in the middle. The V gene's germline CDR1 is SQVTM and CDR2 ANQGSEA. This CDR3 has 14 residues. The CDR3 DNA is TGCAGCGTTGAAGTTTCAGGGCTGAACACTGAAGCTTTCTTT. Protein product: CSVEVSGLNTEAFF.

The sample holds a few counts of this clonotype. The gene calls are TRBV9 and TRBJ2-7; D assignment may be TRBD1 or TRBD2 (5 bases each). The germline V and J ends were trimmed by 0 bases and 0 bases, with 13 bases remaining between them. CDR1 SGDLS and CDR2 YYNGEE come from the germline V gene. This CDR3 comprises 16 residues. Here the CDR3 DNA reads TGTGCCAGCAGCGTAGGAGGGACCCAGAGCTCCTACGAGCAGTACTTC. The encoded protein is CASSVGGTQSSYEQYF. The full variable domain, with the rest looked up from reference TRBV9 and TRBJ2-7, is DSGVTQTPKHLITATGQRVTLRCSPRSGDLSVYWYQQSLDQGLQFLIQYYNGEERAKGNILERFSAQQFPDLHSELNLSSLELGDSALYFCASSVGGTQSSYEQYFGPGTRLTVT.

The chain joins TRBV7-9 to TRBJ2-5; D remains unclear. Per the germline V gene, CDR1 is SEHNR and CDR2 is FQNEAQ (reference sequence). CDR3 size: 18 residues. Trimming stripped 5 bases from V and 5 bases from J, with 27 bases between. DNA for the CDR3: TGTGCCAGCAGCCAAGCCGTCCTAGGATTCCCCACAAGGGAGACCCAGTACTTC. Amino acids: CASSQAVLGFPTRETQYF.

This clonotype was observed a single time. V and J are TRBV29-1 and TRBJ2-7; D uncertain. This CDR3 region has 11 residues. Germline V gene sequence: CDR1 SQVTM, CDR2 ANQGSEA. Trimming left V 8 bases short and J 2 bases short, with 10 bases between. CDR3 loop: CSSGRAYEQYF. DNA of the CDR3: TGCAGCTCCGGGCGTGCCTACGAGCAGTACTTC.

This clonotype was picked up many times. This chain links TRBV12-3 or TRBV12-4 with TRBJ1-2, with 10 positions matching TRBD1. The V gene end was trimmed by 2 bases and the J gene end by 7 bases; junction bases not matched to a gene: 4. The CDR3 sequence is 14 residues long. CDR3 sequence: CASSLRQGAGGYTF. Here the CDR3 DNA reads TGTGCCAGCAGTTTACGACAGGGGGCGGGTGGCTACACCTTC.

This clonotype was counted many times. V is TRBV4-3 and J is TRBJ1-3, with D possibly matching TRBD1 (6 bases). The ends were cut back, 0 bases at V and 2 bases at J, with 11 bases in the middle. Per germline, CDR1 LGHNA and CDR2 YSLEER. CDR3 size: 16 residues. Here the CDR3 reads CASSQDISGAGNTIYF. The CDR3 DNA is TGCGCCAGCAGCCAAGATATTTCAGGGGCTGGAAACACCATATATTTT.

The chain links TRBV6-4 to TRBJ1-4, with D possibly TRBD1 on 5 matching bases. V gave up 5 bases and J gave up 7 bases, with 11 bases separating them. This CDR3 is 13 amino acids long. Germline values: CDR1 MRHNA, CDR2 SNTAGT. Written as DNA, the CDR3 is TGTGCCAGCAGTAGACAGTGGGGTGAAAAACTGTTTTTT. This encodes CASSRQWGEKLFF.

V is TRBV12-3 or TRBV12-4 and J is TRBJ2-7; 8 bases are a match to TRBD2. CDR3 length: 14 residues. Trimming took 5 bases from V and 2 from J; bases not matched to a gene: 5. For the CDR3, the DNA is TGTGCCAGCAGTGGCGGGAGGCCTACCTACGAGCAGTACTTC. It encodes CASSGGRPTYEQYF.

This clonotype showed up many times. This chain connects TRBV6-5 to TRBJ2-7, with 8 bases that match TRBD1. CDR1 is MNHEY and CDR2 is SVGAGI in the germline V gene. Trimming cost V 2 bases and J 7 bases; bases outside gene matches: 7. CDR3 length: 14 amino acids. The CDR3 protein is CASSYHGTGREQYF. CDR3 coding DNA: TGTGCCAGCAGTTACCACGGGACAGGACGAGAGCAGTACTTC.

The rearrangement joins TRBV7-6 to TRBJ1-6; 10 bases map to TRBD1. The CDR3 has 14 residues. Germline lookup yields CDR1 SGHVS and CDR2 FNYEAQ. Trimming cost V 5 bases and J 11 bases; bases outside gene matches: 6. The CDR3 is CASSGPGQGTPLHF. The CDR3 bases are TGTGCCAGCAGCGGTCCGGGACAGGGGACACCCCTCCACTTT.

Turning to this clonotype: A read error is likely, as this CDR3 ends without the conserved phenylalanine or tryptophan. No DNA is shown, since the ends of the CDR3 on it are uncertain; the CDR3 is the one TCRdb lists. The chain combines TRBV7-9 with TRBJ1-5; TRBD1, as called in the table, went unchecked against the DNA. From germline, CDR1 is SEHNR and CDR2 FQNEAQ (reference sequence). The CDR3 length is 9 residues, termini included. CDR3 amino acids: CASNVGQGY.

In regard to this clonotype: A much larger clone lies a single base off, so this may be a read error. The genes are TRBV4-3 and TRBJ1-1; TRBD1 agrees at 7 bases. This CDR3 has 16 amino acids. Germline V gene sequence: CDR1 LGHNA, CDR2 YSLEER. This CDR3 is CASSQSKSDRNTEASF. The DNA of the CDR3 is TGCGCCAGCAGCCAATCCAAATCGGACAGGAACACTGAAGCTTCCTTT.

The chain joins TRBV20-1 to TRBJ1-1, with D perhaps TRBD1 (5 bases). The CDR3 length is 14 residues. Trimming took 1 base from V and 6 from J, leaving 15 bases between them. Looked up from germline, CDR1 is DFQATT and CDR2 is SNEGSKA (reference sequence). The CDR3 DNA sequence: TGCAGTGCTAGAGGAGTCGACAGAGTCGCTGAAGCTTTCTTT. Its protein is CSARGVDRVAEAFF.

This clonotype has only a few counts. V is TRBV5-1 and J is TRBJ2-5; the D gene is possibly TRBD2 (7 bases). The CDR3 has 16 residues. Trimming took 6 bases from V and 4 from J, leaving 22 bases between them. Germline V gives CDR1 SGHRS, CDR2 YFSETQ. As DNA, the CDR3 is TGCGCCAGCATCCCATCCGGGGGGCTGGCGGGAGAGACCCAGTACTTC. Its protein is CASIPSGGLAGETQYF.

This clonotype was recorded at least ten times. V gene TRBV25-1 combines with J gene TRBJ2-5; D remains ambiguous. Trimming pared 7 bases from V and 2 bases from J, leaving 20 bases between. The CDR3 consists of 16 residues. Germline assignment: CDR1 MGHDK and CDR2 SYGVNS. CDR3 nucleotides: TGTGCCAGCACCTCTCAATCGGATGATTTGCAAGAGACCCAGTACTTC. It yields the protein CASTSQSDDLQETQYF.

This rearrangement joins TRBV7-9 to TRBJ2-5, with no clear D. Trimming removed 2 bases from V and 11 bases from J, with 12 bases in between. Germline assignment: CDR1 SEHNR and CDR2 FQNEAQ (reference sequence). This CDR3 spans 12 amino acids. The CDR3 loop reads CASSLQAHEQYF. The CDR3 DNA follows: TGTGCCAGCAGCTTACAGGCCCATGAGCAGTACTTC.

V and J are TRBV10-3 and TRBJ2-3; weak D call: TRBD2 (5 bases). Trimming cost V 10 bases and J 0 bases, with 14 bases left between them. The length of the CDR3 is 14 residues. CDR1 and CDR2 from the germline V gene are ENHRY and SYGVKD. The CDR3 DNA reads as TGTGCCACCCAGAAGGGAGTCAGCACAGATACGCAGTATTTT. It yields the protein CATQKGVSTDTQYF.

This clonotype was counted between two and nine times. The chain has TRBV5-1 and TRBJ2-7; D unresolved. Germline-derived CDR1 and CDR2 are SGHRS and YFSETQ. With 1 base removed from V and 0 bases from J, the gap between germline ends came to 8 bases. The CDR3 is made up of 14 amino acids. The CDR3 nucleotides are TGCGCCAGCAGCTTGTTTCCAGCCTCCTACGAGCAGTACTTC. Amino acid sequence: CASSLFPASYEQYF.

This clonotype was seen only a few times. V usage is TRBV12-3 or TRBV12-4 and J usage is TRBJ2-7; tentative D call: TRBD2 (5 bases). V lost 2 bases, J lost 0 bases, and 17 bases lay in between. The CDR3 is 17 residues long. CDR3 region: CASSLSRRAAISYEQYF. The DNA for the CDR3 is TGTGCCAGCAGTTTATCTAGGCGGGCAGCCATCTCCTACGAGCAGTACTTC.

This clonotype was picked up many times. V gene TRBV6-6 combines with J gene TRBJ1-2, with 10 bases matching TRBD1. Looked up from germline, CDR1 is MNHNY and CDR2 is SVGAGI (reference sequence). V lost 7 bases and J lost 8; bases outside the gene matches: 10. This CDR3 contains 14 residues. This chain's CDR3 is CASIRTGGIGGYTF. CDR3 DNA sequence: TGTGCCAGCATCCGGACAGGGGGGATAGGGGGCTACACCTTC.

About this clonotype itself: A single base separates this from a much larger clone, so it may be a read error. The chain carries TRBV20-1 and TRBJ2-7; D ambiguous. Looked up from germline, CDR1 is DFQATT and CDR2 is SNEGSKA (reference sequence). The CDR3 spans 13 residues. V shed 2 bases and J shed 3 bases, with 11 bases lying between them. For the CDR3, the DNA is TGCAGTGCTAGAAATGGCACCTTCTACGAGCAGTACTTC. It is translated as CSARNGTFYEQYF.

This clonotype was detected a few times. V is TRBV10-3 and J is TRBJ2-7, with 8 bases that match TRBD1. In germline, CDR1 is ENHRY, CDR2 SYGVKD. This CDR3 is 14 amino acids long. Germline trimming cut 10 bases from V and 2 bases from J; bases unmatched to any gene: 10. The CDR3 here is CASSDRGFPYEQYF. CDR3 in DNA: TGTGCCAGCAGCGACAGGGGTTTTCCCTACGAGCAGTACTTC.